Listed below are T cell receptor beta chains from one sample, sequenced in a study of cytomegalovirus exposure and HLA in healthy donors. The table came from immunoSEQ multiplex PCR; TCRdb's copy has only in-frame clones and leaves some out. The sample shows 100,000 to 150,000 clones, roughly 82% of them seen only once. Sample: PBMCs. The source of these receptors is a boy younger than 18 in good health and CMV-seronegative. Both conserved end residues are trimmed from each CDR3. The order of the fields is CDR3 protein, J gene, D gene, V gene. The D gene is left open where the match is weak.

CDR3aa: ASSAYSTNSGANVLT
j_gene: TRBJ2-6
d_gene: NA
v_gene: TRBV19

CDR3aa: ASSQVRGITDTQY
j_gene: TRBJ2-3
d_gene: NA
v_gene: TRBV4-3

CDR3aa: ASSDTIAGNNEQF
j_gene: TRBJ2-1
d_gene: TRBD2
v_gene: TRBV25-1

CDR3aa: ASSTGTGGINSPLH
j_gene: TRBJ1-6
d_gene: TRBD1
v_gene: TRBV5-4

CDR3aa: ASSQVASTGELF
j_gene: TRBJ2-2
d_gene: NA
v_gene: TRBV4-2

CDR3aa: ASHGQANTEAF
j_gene: TRBJ1-1
d_gene: NA
v_gene: TRBV6-5

CDR3aa: ASSINRGAGELF
j_gene: TRBJ2-2
d_gene: TRBD1
v_gene: TRBV19

CDR3aa: ASSPGTGGEKLF
j_gene: TRBJ1-4
d_gene: TRBD1
v_gene: TRBV2

CDR3aa: ASSPSGDYEQY
j_gene: TRBJ2-7
d_gene: NA
v_gene: TRBV7-9

CDR3aa: AWRPSGSYYGYT
j_gene: TRBJ1-2
d_gene: NA
v_gene: TRBV30

CDR3aa: ASSIDARAQPQH
j_gene: TRBJ1-5
d_gene: NA
v_gene: TRBV19

CDR3aa: SVAQDWGRRIYEQY
j_gene: TRBJ2-7
d_gene: NA
v_gene: TRBV29-1

CDR3aa: ASYPVGDTEAF
j_gene: TRBJ1-1
d_gene: NA
v_gene: TRBV27

CDR3aa: SSSLGHPNTEAF
j_gene: TRBJ1-1
d_gene: NA
v_gene: TRBV7-9

CDR3aa: ASDRTGTSGEQF
j_gene: TRBJ2-1
d_gene: TRBD2
v_gene: TRBV9

CDR3aa: ASSRSPCTPPYEQY
j_gene: TRBJ2-7
d_gene: NA
v_gene: TRBV21-1

CDR3aa: ASRTGTWGNQPQH
j_gene: TRBJ1-5
d_gene: NA
v_gene: TRBV6-1

CDR3aa: ASSIVGGSGANVLT
j_gene: TRBJ2-6
d_gene: NA
v_gene: TRBV19

CDR3aa: AWRTTTGNTIY
j_gene: TRBJ1-3
d_gene: NA
v_gene: TRBV30

CDR3aa: AWTTGTGYEQY
j_gene: TRBJ2-7
d_gene: TRBD1
v_gene: TRBV30

CDR3aa: ATSRVVTGGHTEAF
j_gene: TRBJ1-1
d_gene: TRBD1
v_gene: TRBV15

CDR3aa: ASSPRETGMNTEAF
j_gene: TRBJ1-1
d_gene: TRBD1
v_gene: TRBV18

CDR3aa: ASSEDRGLTTIY
j_gene: TRBJ1-3
d_gene: TRBD1
v_gene: TRBV6-1

CDR3aa: ASSLGQVYYEQY
j_gene: TRBJ2-7
d_gene: NA
v_gene: TRBV11-2

CDR3aa: ASSLGRDYGYT
j_gene: TRBJ1-2
d_gene: NA
v_gene: TRBV5-1

CDR3aa: ASSLQGADEQY
j_gene: TRBJ2-7
d_gene: TRBD1
v_gene: TRBV5-1

CDR3aa: ASRKDRDDSIQY
j_gene: TRBJ2-4
d_gene: TRBD1
v_gene: TRBV6-5

CDR3aa: ASQGDNQETQY
j_gene: TRBJ2-5
d_gene: NA
v_gene: TRBV2